The rows below give T cell receptor beta chains drawn from one sample of a study of blood T cells in healthy people across ages. TCRdb re-analysed the 5' RACE reads in MiXCR, keeping a single row per CDR3 protein. The table lists about 1.4 million distinct CDR3 sequences, roughly 60% of them singletons, with over 5% in the top ten. Sequencing input: blood. The receptors originated from a man aged 18 to 30 in good health. The conserved cysteine and the conserved F or W are not part of the CDR3 here. D genes are given only for firm matches. The listing skips clone size in some rows; elsewhere it reads once, few, many or a size class.

CDR3 | length | D | size | V
ASSLGPFGEGTDTQY | 15 | - | - | TRBV7-2
ASSYPGQGYYGYT | 13 | TRBD1 | - | TRBV7-2
AGRLTGGTETQY | 12 | TRBD1 | once | TRBV5-8
ASSLVGGTSGSYEQY | 15 | TRBD2 | few | TRBV7-9
ASSQRLAGPQSETQY | 15 | TRBD2 | - | TRBV7-2
SALGGTQARGQPQH | 14 | - | - | TRBV20-1
ASSFGGLGTGELF | 13 | - | once | TRBV27
ASSSAGGQPQH | 11 | - | - | TRBV6-6
ASSQSGGSYNEQF | 13 | TRBD2 | few | TRBV27
SARASGGAPSYNEQF | 15 | TRBD1 | once | TRBV20-1
ASSLGTETNTGELF | 14 | - | - | TRBV7-6
ASRGTSFHEQY | 11 | - | few | TRBV7-9
SASAGYEQF | 9 | - | - | TRBV29-1
ASSPATSPYEQY | 12 | - | many | TRBV18